These 5 T cell receptor beta chains share one sample of origin, sequenced in a study of cytomegalovirus exposure and HLA in healthy donors. It was with 60 Vbeta and 13 Jbeta primers that the PCR ran. The data were produced by immunoSEQ multiplex PCR, yet TCRdb's version contains in-frame clones alone and is incomplete. The sample holds about 130,000 clones, roughly 85% seen once. The sample was PBMCs. These receptors all come from a woman aged 40 to 55 in good health and CMV-seropositive.

The V call is TRBV11-1, the J call TRBJ2-2, with TRBD2 identical over 7 bases. Germline CDR1 reads SGHAT; CDR2 reads FQDESV (reference sequence). The CDR3 consists of 14 residues. V dropped 7 bases and J dropped 4; count of bases not matched to a gene: 6. This CDR3 reads CASKGLVVTGELFF. CDR3 DNA: TGTGCCAGCAAAGGACTAGTTGTCACCGGGGAGCTGTTTTTT.

The chain couples TRBV28 to TRBJ1-1; TRBD1 might be the D (6 bases). Germline-derived CDR1 and CDR2 are MDHEN and SYDVKM. V was pared by 3 bases and J by 11 bases, with 13 bases between. CDR3 length: 12 residues. CDR3 nucleotide sequence: TGTGCCAGCAGTTTCGGGGGGCGCCCCGCTTTCTTT. It specifies CASSFGGRPAFF.

J is TRBJ1-5 and V is TRBV15; TRBD1 might be the D (6 bases). CDR3 length: 15 amino acids. Germline CDR1 LNHNV, CDR2 YYDKDF (reference sequence). The V end was cut by 3 bases, the J end by 3 bases, with 12 bases between. The CDR3 bases are TGTGCCACCAGCAGTCCAGGGGAGACCAATCAGCCCCAGCATTTT. It codes for CATSSPGETNQPQHF. The full variable domain, with the rest looked up from reference TRBV15 and TRBJ1-5, is DAMVIQNPRYQVTQFGKPVTLSCSQTLNHNVMYWYQQKSSQAPKLLFHYYDKDFNNEADTPDNFQSRRPNTSFCFLDIRSPGLGDTAMYLCATSSPGETNQPQHFGDGTRLSIL.

The gene calls are TRBV11-2 and TRBJ2-7; 8 positions match TRBD1. V shed 5 bases, J shed 4 bases, and the junction held 4 bases outside the gene matches. The germline CDR1 and CDR2 sequences are SGHAT and FQNNGV. The CDR3 contains 13 residues. The CDR3, as DNA: TGTGCCAGCAGCCCGACAGGGGCATACGAGCAGTACTTC. Amino acids: CASSPTGAYEQYF.

This chain joins TRBV7-3 and TRBJ2-4, with 13 bases matching TRBD2. The CDR3 sequence is 18 residues long. Per the germline V gene, CDR1 is SGHTA and CDR2 is FQGTGA. With V trimmed by 3 bases and J by 3 bases, 8 bases remained unmatched. CDR3 loop: CASSLKTGTSGNKNIQYF. The CDR3 DNA sequence: TGTGCCAGCAGCTTGAAGACCGGGACTAGCGGGAACAAAAACATTCAGTACTTC.